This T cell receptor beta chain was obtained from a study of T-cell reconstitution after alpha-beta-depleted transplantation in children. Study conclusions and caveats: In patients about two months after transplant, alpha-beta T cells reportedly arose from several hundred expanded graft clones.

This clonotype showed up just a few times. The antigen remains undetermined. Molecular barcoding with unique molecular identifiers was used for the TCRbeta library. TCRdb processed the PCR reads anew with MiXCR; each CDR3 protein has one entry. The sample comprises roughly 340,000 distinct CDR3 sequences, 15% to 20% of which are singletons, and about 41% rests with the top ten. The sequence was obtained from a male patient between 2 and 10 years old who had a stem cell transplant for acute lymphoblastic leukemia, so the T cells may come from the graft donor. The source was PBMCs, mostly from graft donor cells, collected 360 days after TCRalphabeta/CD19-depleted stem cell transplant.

CDR3 nucleotide sequence: TGCAGTGCTAGAGACGCCGCCTTAGCGGGAGGGTCAGATACGCAGTATTTT. This translates into CSARDAALAGGSDTQYF. The gene calls are TRBV20-1 and TRBJ2-3, with 11 nucleotides matching TRBD2. CDR3 length: 17 residues. V shed 0 bases, J shed 4 bases, and the junction held 9 bases outside the gene matches. Germline values: CDR1 DFQATT, CDR2 SNEGSKA (reference sequence).